The T cell receptor (beta chain) under discussion was sequenced for a study of T cell changes during pregnancy in multiple sclerosis. The table came from immunoSEQ multiplex PCR; TCRdb's copy has only in-frame clones and leaves some out. The repertoire consists of around 52,000 clones, with about 86% occurring once and the leading ten covering roughly 5.2%. What was sequenced was peripheral blood from another person, used as feeder cells. The sequence derives from a human donor whose cells served as feeder cells for cultures in a pregnancy study.

In DNA, the CDR3 is TGCGCCAGCAGCCAAGATAAGGCCCGCAGAAACATTCAGTACTTC. Its translation is CASSQDKARRNIQYF. This rearrangement joins TRBV4-3 to TRBJ2-4; D call uncertain. The CDR3 is 15 amino acids. The V and J ends lost 0 bases and 6 bases respectively, with 12 bases between them. The germline gives CDR1 LGHNA, CDR2 YSLEER.